Listed here is a single T cell receptor beta chain. What it binds is not known. The data originate from a study of OX40 agonist ivuxolimab in advanced cancers. On the study more broadly: Three partial responders included one hepatocellular carcinoma patient and two cutaneous melanoma patients. Study-level points and caveats: CD8+ T cells (on average) carried more expanded clones than CD4+ T cells.

Some clones are missing from TCRdb's copy, which holds only in-frame ones; the method was immunoSEQ multiplex PCR. The sample holds about 83,000 clones; around 80% are singletons and the top ten take approximately 1.7%. The cohort excluded patients with autoimmune disease history or systemic immunosuppression. Blood draws occurred at baseline, cycle 4 day 1, and cycle 7 day 1. The sequences come from CD4+ or CD8+ T cells sorted from blood, collected in a trial of the OX40 agonist ivuxolimab. The receptor was isolated from an adult with an advanced solid tumor such as melanoma, head and neck, liver or kidney cancer.

In DNA, the CDR3 is TGTGCCTGGATGAGACAGGGTTTGGAGACCCAGTACTTC. This codes for CAWMRQGLETQYF. The genes are TRBV30 and TRBJ2-5; TRBD1 aligns across 7 bases. Germline CDR1 reads GTSNPN; CDR2 reads SVGIG (reference sequence). The CDR3 totals 13 residues. With 4 bases clipped from V and 5 bases from J, the junction kept 7 bases outside the gene matches.